This note documents a single T cell receptor beta chain sequence. The data were obtained in a study of PD-1 blockade in classical Hodgkin lymphoma. The repertoire was sequenced with immunoSEQ multiplex PCR; TCRdb's copy has only in-frame clones and lacks some. The profile shows under 40,000 clones, 65% to 90% of them singletons. Each patient experienced a relapse that followed autologous stem cell transplantation, and brentuximab vedotin exposure varied. Patients reached a best response of complete response, partial response or progressive disease. The V and J ends lost 2 bases and 3 bases, in that order; junction bases with no gene match: 4. This CDR3 contains 15 residues. Germline assignment: CDR1 SGHAT and CDR2 FQNNGV.

The clonotype originates from a human donor with classical Hodgkin lymphoma. Sequences were derived from peripheral blood mononuclear cells (PBMCs), sampled at baseline. The chain carries TRBV11-2 and TRBJ1-2; 9 bases agree with TRBD1. The CDR3 sequence: CASSLSQGAYYGYTF. The CDR3 DNA is TGTGCCAGCAGCTTATCACAGGGGGCCTACTATGGCTACACCTTC.